Presented here are 18 T cell receptor beta chains from one specimen sequenced in a study of blood T cell repertoires in COVID-19. TCRdb keeps only in-frame clones here, not all; method: immunoSEQ multiplex PCR. The sample contains some 370,000 clones, 89% of which appear only once. The source material was peripheral blood. The receptors come from a man in his forties with acute or convalescent COVID-19.

CDR3 sequence reads: CASSYSSVNTGELFF. In DNA, the CDR3 is TGTGCCAGCAGTTACTCGAGTGTGAACACCGGGGAGCTGTTTTTT. This rearrangement joins TRBV6-5 to TRBJ2-2; D is unresolved. The CDR3 is 15 residues long. Trimming stripped 0 bases from V and 1 base from J, with 6 bases between. Germline-derived CDR1 and CDR2 are MNHEY and SVGAGI.

The chain has TRBV25-1 and TRBJ1-3, with TRBD1 as a possible D gene (5 bases). The CDR3 has 16 residues. Trimming took off 3 bases at V and 5 bases at J, with 17 bases between the two ends. The germline V gene encodes CDR1 MGHDK and CDR2 SYGVNS. The CDR3 loop reads CASSDPGRAGRNTIYF. The CDR3 coding sequence is TGTGCCAGCAGTGACCCGGGCAGGGCGGGAAGAAACACCATATATTTT. Full variable domain (outside the CDR3, taken from reference TRBV25-1 and TRBJ1-3): EADIYQTPRYLVIGTGKKITLECSQTMGHDKMYWYQQDPGMELHLIHYSYGVNSTEKGDLSSESTVSRIRTEHFPLTLESARPSHTSQYLCASSDPGRAGRNTIYFGEGSWLTVV.

The chain joins TRBV7-8 to TRBJ1-6; D remains unclear. This CDR3 region has 15 residues. Trimming took 3 bases from V and 7 from J, leaving 13 bases between them. Germline loops: CDR1 SGHVS, CDR2 FQNEAQ. Here the CDR3 reads CASSFNGFGNSPLHF. The CDR3 DNA follows: TGTGCCAGCAGCTTTAACGGGTTTGGGAATTCACCCCTCCACTTT. The full variable domain, with the rest looked up from reference TRBV7-8 and TRBJ1-6, is GAGVSQSPRYKVAKRGQDVALRCDPISGHVSLFWYQQALGQGPEFLTYFQNEAQLDKSGLPSDRFFAERPEGSVSTLKIQRTQQEDSAVYLCASSFNGFGNSPLHFGNGTRLTVT.

The chain recombines TRBV19 with TRBJ2-1; maybe TRBD2 (6 bases). The CDR3 runs 16 residues. Trimming stripped 3 bases from V and 4 bases from J, with 16 bases between. Looked up from germline, CDR1 is LNHDA and CDR2 is SQIVND (reference sequence). The CDR3 here is CASSITLWGVYNEQFF. The CDR3 DNA is TGTGCCAGTAGTATTACACTATGGGGGGTTTACAATGAGCAGTTCTTC. The full variable domain, rest sourced from reference TRBV19 and TRBJ2-1, is DGGITQSPKYLFRKEGQNVTLSCEQNLNHDAMYWYRQDPGQGLRLIYYSQIVNDFQKGDIAEGYSVSREKKESFPLTVTSAQKNPTAFYLCASSITLWGVYNEQFFGPGTRLTVL.

This sequence joins TRBV12-3 or TRBV12-4 and TRBJ1-2; D is perhaps TRBD1 (6 bases). This CDR3 has 13 amino acids. The V end lost 7 bases, the J end lost 8 bases, and 17 bases lay between the germline ends. The CDR3 nucleotides are TGTGCCAGCACCACCACAGGGATTGAAGGCTACACCTTC. It yields the protein CASTTTGIEGYTF.

The V call is TRBV18, the J call TRBJ2-2; tentative D call: TRBD2 (5 bases). CDR3 length: 17 residues. Germline CDR1 KGHSH, CDR2 LQKENI. With 0 bases removed from V and 4 bases from J, the gap between germline ends came to 15 bases. In DNA, the CDR3 is TGTGCCAGCTCACCACCGGTGAGGGTTGAGGGCACCGGGGAGCTGTTTTTT. Translation gives CASSPPVRVEGTGELFF.

This chain joins TRBV3-1 (or the pseudogene TRBV3-2) and TRBJ1-2; a weak D match, TRBD1 (5 bases). Trimming took 1 base from V and 2 from J, leaving 5 bases between them. This CDR3 contains 13 residues. Germline V gene lookup returns CDR1 LGHDT and CDR2 YNNKEL (reference sequence). CDR3 sequence reads: CASSQGQNYGYTF. CDR3 DNA: TGTGCCAGCAGCCAAGGACAGAACTATGGCTACACCTTC.

This chain links TRBV28 with TRBJ2-2; a weak D match, TRBD1 (5 bases). CDR1 and CDR2 (germline): MDHEN, SYDVKM. The CDR3 is made up of 16 amino acids. The V end lost 2 bases, the J end lost 0 bases, and 10 bases lay between the germline ends. The CDR3 loop is CASSLGHSSNTGELFF. DNA for the CDR3: TGTGCCAGCAGTTTAGGACATAGTTCGAACACCGGGGAGCTGTTTTTT.

The chain uses TRBV5-4 and TRBJ1-6, with D perhaps TRBD1 (6 bases). Per germline, CDR1 SGHNT and CDR2 YYREEE (reference sequence). V dropped 4 bases and J dropped 7 bases, with 12 bases sitting between them. The CDR3 has 14 residues. CDR3 sequence reads: CASSRGDMNSPLHF. As DNA, the CDR3 is TGTGCCAGCAGCCGGGGGGACATGAATTCACCCCTCCACTTT.

The chain uses TRBV6-5 and TRBJ1-5; 9 bases fit TRBD1. V shed 6 bases, J shed 7 bases, and the junction held 4 bases outside the gene matches. Germline V CDR1 and CDR2: MNHEY, SVGAGI. This CDR3 contains 13 residues. The CDR3 DNA is TGTGCCAGCAGAGGACAGGGGCAACAGCCCCAGCATTTT. This encodes CASRGQGQQPQHF.

The chain carries TRBV10-3 and TRBJ1-2, with D possibly being TRBD1 (5 bases). Germline V lookup: CDR1 ENHRY, CDR2 SYGVKD. This CDR3 has 15 amino acids. V lost 3 bases and J 1 base, leaving 12 bases between the germline ends. The CDR3 DNA follows: TGTGCCATCAGTGATCTGGGGGGAAGTAACTATGGCTACACCTTC. Translating gives CAISDLGGSNYGYTF.

The chain uses TRBV15 and TRBJ1-2; D is possibly TRBD1 (6 bases). The CDR3 loop spans 12 amino acids. Germline loops: CDR1 LNHNV, CDR2 YYDKDF (reference sequence). V lost 8 bases and J 6 bases, leaving 13 bases between the germline ends. The CDR3 here is CATLGGADGYTF. CDR3 DNA: TGTGCCACCCTGGGGGGGGCTGATGGCTACACCTTC.

The V and J genes are TRBV5-4 and TRBJ2-7, with D possibly matching TRBD2 (5 bases). Germline CDR1 reads SGHNT; CDR2 reads YYREEE (reference sequence). The CDR3 sequence is 13 residues long. V shed 1 base and J shed 7 bases, with 12 bases lying between them. CDR3 sequence: CASSLLQRGEQYF. The CDR3 DNA reads TGTGCCAGCAGCTTGCTCCAGAGAGGGGAGCAGTACTTC.

In its sample, this clone was seen many times. This chain joins TRBV4-1 and TRBJ2-3; 14 bases fit TRBD2. This CDR3 is 17 amino acids long. Germline CDR1 is MGHRA and CDR2 is YSYEKL. Unmatched junction bases numbered 6, after V lost 4 bases and J lost 3 bases. The CDR3 reads CASSPYGTSGRTDTQYF. CDR3 sequence (DNA): TGCGCCAGCAGCCCTTACGGGACTAGCGGGAGAACAGATACGCAGTATTTT.

This clone was detected only once. The chain couples TRBV12-5 to TRBJ2-2; tentatively, D is TRBD2 (5 bases). The germline V gene encodes CDR1 LGHNT and CDR2 FRNRAP. The CDR3 has 14 amino acids. Trimming removed 5 bases at V and 3 bases at J, with 10 bases between. The CDR3 is CASGPEGYTGELFF. CDR3 coding DNA: TGTGCTAGTGGTCCCGAGGGATACACCGGGGAGCTGTTTTTT.

The chain joins TRBV28 to TRBJ2-2, with TRBD2 identical over 11 bases. After removal of 6 bases from V and 6 bases from J, the junction contained 6 bases not matched to a gene. CDR1 is MDHEN and CDR2 is SYDVKM in the germline V gene. The CDR3 spans 15 residues. The CDR3 is CASRPSGRLAGELFF. The DNA of the CDR3 is TGTGCCAGCAGGCCTAGCGGGAGGTTGGCCGGGGAGCTGTTTTTT. The variable domain in full, with the rest retrieved from reference TRBV28 and TRBJ2-2, is DVKVTQSSRYLVKRTGEKVFLECVQDMDHENMFWYRQDPGLGLRLIYFSYDVKMKEKGDIPEGYSVSREKKERFSLILESASTNQTSMYLCASRPSGRLAGELFFGEGSRLTVL.

The V gene is TRBV7-2, the J gene TRBJ2-7; D ambiguous. The germline V and J ends were trimmed by 3 bases and 2 bases, with 8 bases remaining between them. Germline CDR1 reads SGHTA; CDR2 reads FQGNSA. This CDR3 is built from 13 residues. As DNA, the CDR3 is TGTGCCAGCAGCTTTCCTTCTACCTACGAGCAGTACTTC. It codes for CASSFPSTYEQYF.

V and J are TRBV5-4 and TRBJ2-1; 7 nucleotides align to TRBD2. Trimming took 2 bases from V and 8 from J; bases not matched to a gene: 10. Germline lookup yields CDR1 SGHNT and CDR2 YYREEE (reference sequence). The CDR3 spans 15 residues. DNA of the CDR3: TGTGCCAGCAGCTTCCGGGACGGGGGGTTCGATGAGCAGTTCTTC. Translated: CASSFRDGGFDEQFF.